A single sample is the source of the 7 T cell receptor beta chains below, sequenced in a study of brain T cells in children with intractable seizures. Measured with immunoSEQ multiplex PCR; TCRdb has only the in-frame clones, and not every one. The profile shows under 400,000 clones, 93% of them singletons. Time point specified: blood from clinic visit 5 months post-surgery; TSC patient then seizure free. Sequencing was performed on peripheral blood, taken roughly 5 months after surgery. Receptor source: a boy in the first two years of life with tuberous sclerosis and intractable seizures.

The rearrangement joins TRBV7-3 to TRBJ2-3, with 8 bases aligning to TRBD2. After removal of 5 bases from V and 4 bases from J, the junction contained 8 bases not matched to a gene. CDR1 is SGHTA and CDR2 is FQGTGA in the germline V gene. This CDR3 region has 15 residues. Here the CDR3 DNA reads TGTGCCAGCAGCCACGGGGGCGGGAGGTCAGATACGCAGTATTTT. This sequence encodes CASSHGGGRSDTQYF.

The V call is TRBV6-5, the J call TRBJ1-1, with D unresolved. This CDR3 is 12 amino acids long. The V end was cut by 6 bases, the J end by 4 bases, with 9 bases between. CDR1 MNHEY and CDR2 SVGAGI come from the germline V gene. CDR3 sequence: CASSKGLTEAFF. In DNA, the CDR3 is TGTGCCAGCAGCAAAGGACTCACTGAAGCTTTCTTT.

V and J are TRBV7-6 and TRBJ1-5; 8 bases agree with TRBD1. This CDR3 comprises 15 residues. V trimming: 1 base; J trimming: 1 base; junction bases outside the gene matches: 0. CDR1 is SGHVS and CDR2 is FNYEAQ in the germline V gene. The CDR3 protein is CASSLGTGSNQPQHF. The CDR3 DNA is TGTGCCAGCAGCTTAGGGACAGGGAGCAATCAGCCCCAGCATTTT.

The table lists this clone with a count of one. Additional DNA sequences in this sample encode the identical CDR3. This sequence joins TRBV19 and TRBJ1-1; no definite D call. The CDR3 runs to 12 residues. Germline V gene data show CDR1 as LNHDA and CDR2 as SQIVND (reference sequence). V was trimmed by 3 bases and J by 5 bases, leaving 7 bases between them. The CDR3 nucleotides read TGTGCCAGTAGTATGGGAGGGACTGAAGCTTTCTTT. Translating gives CASSMGGTEAFF. Drawing the rest from reference TRBV19 and TRBJ1-1, the complete variable domain is DGGITQSPKYLFRKEGQNVTLSCEQNLNHDAMYWYRQDPGQGLRLIYYSQIVNDFQKGDIAEGYSVSREKKESFPLTVTSAQKNPTAFYLCASSMGGTEAFFGQGTRLTVV.

V gene TRBV6-5 combines with J gene TRBJ1-6; D is uncertain. Trimming took 10 bases from V and 10 from J, leaving 20 bases between them. The CDR3 runs 14 residues. Germline assignment: CDR1 MNHEY and CDR2 SVGAGI. CDR3 DNA sequence: TGTGCCACCATGAATTTCGAGGTTGGGTCACCCCTCCACTTT. Translated, it gives CATMNFEVGSPLHF.

The V call is TRBV28, the J call TRBJ2-7, with 8 bases lining up with TRBD1. Germline values: CDR1 MDHEN, CDR2 SYDVKM. The CDR3 is 15 amino acids. V was clipped by 6 bases and J by 5 bases; unmatched bases: 12. CDR3 residues: CASSPTGGAYDEQYF. The CDR3 DNA is TGTGCCAGCAGCCCTACAGGGGGAGCGTACGACGAGCAGTACTTC.

This chain connects TRBV2 to TRBJ2-7; 7 bases are a match to TRBD1. The J segment lost 1 base and the V segment lost 6 bases, leaving 6 bases of the junction unmatched. This CDR3 contains 14 residues. The germline gives CDR1 SNHLY, CDR2 FYNNEI. Here the CDR3 DNA reads TGTGCCAGCAGGACAGGGTGGGGGTCCTACGAGCAGTACTTC. Protein product: CASRTGWGSYEQYF.